Here is one T cell receptor beta chain with its context. Its matching antigen is unknown. This record belongs to a study of cytomegalovirus exposure and HLA in healthy donors. Germline V gene data show CDR1 as MNHNS and CDR2 as SASEGT. This CDR3 has 13 residues. Trimming removed 11 bases at V and 4 bases at J, with 18 bases between. Overall study results and limits: In an earlier analysis, about 87% or about 30%: the productive usage of most TCR beta V segments.

Amplification used 60 Vbeta primers and 13 Jbeta primers. The table came from immunoSEQ multiplex PCR; TCRdb's copy has only in-frame clones and leaves some out. The profile covers about 150,000 clones, with roughly 80% appearing a single time and roughly 1.4% taken by the ten largest. V and J are TRBV6-1 and TRBJ2-7; the D gene is possibly TRBD1 (6 bases). The sequenced sample consisted of PBMCs. The sequence was collected from a man between 18 and 35 years old in good health and CMV-seronegative. CDR3 residues: CAGNIRGWYEQYF. CDR3 nucleotide sequence: TGTGCCGGCAACATCAGGGGATGGTACGAGCAGTACTTC.